The following is a T cell receptor beta chain sequence with its context. Its antigen is undetermined. Authors' processing steps: ImmunoSEQ only sent back junction sequences with no quality scores, so filtering was done differently. The table came from immunoSEQ multiplex PCR; TCRdb's copy has only in-frame clones and leaves some out. V and J calls plus clone size are reproduced from that table; the DNA served to infer D and trimming. The sample holds some 1,900,000 clones, approximately 94% seen once. This sample is part of a study of shared clonotypes between healthy human individuals. General study findings and limits: Relative to their counterparts shared across all four donors, non-shared clonotypes exhibited diminished generation probabilities.

The naive CD8 population came from CD45RO-negative cells selected for CCR7, without terminally differentiated effector memory CD45RA+ cells. Adult donors, all healthy and HIV-negative, had no recent acute infections or vaccinations. The source is a young man in good health. The sample comprised naive CD8+ T cells sorted from blood.

DNA for the CDR3: TGTGCCAGCAGCCCGAAAGGGGGGAATGAGCAGTTCTTC. It encodes CASSPKGGNEQFF. The chain couples TRBV7-8 to TRBJ2-1; D possibly uses TRBD1 or TRBD2 (6 bases each). The CDR3 is 13 residues long. Trimming took off 5 bases at V and 7 bases at J, with 12 bases between the two ends. CDR1 and CDR2 (germline): SGHVS, FQNEAQ.